The text below deals with one T cell receptor (beta chain). This CDR3 has 13 residues. V dropped 3 bases and J dropped 4 bases, with 9 bases sitting between them. Per germline, CDR1 SGHTA and CDR2 FQGNSA. The data derive from a study of OX40 agonist ivuxolimab in advanced cancers. Sequenced by immunoSEQ multiplex PCR; TCRdb stores in-frame clones only, minus some. The sample gives 52,000 or so clones, roughly 82% of which show up once; over 3% is in the top ten. The clonotype was recovered from an adult with an advanced solid tumor such as melanoma, head and neck, liver or kidney cancer. The sample consisted of CD4+ or CD8+ T cells sorted from blood, taken in a trial of the OX40 agonist ivuxolimab. This sequence joins TRBV7-2 and TRBJ1-2; D gene uncertain. The CDR3, as DNA: TGTGCCAGCAGCTTCTCGCAGAGCTATGGCTACACCTTC. Amino acid sequence: CASSFSQSYGYTF.